One sample yielded the 13 T cell receptor beta chains listed below, sequenced in a study of post-analysis software for immune sequencing data. Study results and caveats: Five TRBV segments, including TRBV5-6, TRBV5-1 and TRBV20-1, were more frequent in patients than controls.

Their target antigens are unknown. Unique molecular identifiers were built into the TCR beta cDNA libraries. Using its own MiXCR run on the PCR reads, TCRdb lists one record per CDR3 protein. The profile shows about 200,000 distinct CDR3 sequences, 29% of them singletons. Sequencing input: blood. These receptors were obtained from a girl aged 2 to 17 with multiple sclerosis.

The V call is TRBV7-9, the J call TRBJ1-1; D gene ambiguous. The CDR3 runs 16 residues. V lost 1 base and J lost 8, with 20 bases in between. Germline V gene sequence: CDR1 SEHNR, CDR2 FQNEAQ (reference sequence). Here the CDR3 reads CASSLDINGMRHEAFF. As DNA, the CDR3 is TGTGCCAGCAGCTTAGACATTAATGGGATGAGACACGAAGCTTTCTTT.

V gene TRBV5-1 combines with J gene TRBJ1-1; no firm D call. CDR1 is SGHRS, CDR2 YFSETQ, per germline. This CDR3 is 16 amino acids long. The germline V and J ends were trimmed by 1 base and 0 bases, with 13 bases remaining between them. CDR3 DNA sequence: TGCGCCAGCAGCTTGCGCAAGCCTGGCGTGAACACTGAAGCTTTCTTT. Protein sequence: CASSLRKPGVNTEAFF.

This clonotype has just a few counts. This could be a read error, since a much larger clone is one nucleotide away. The chain joins TRBV7-9 to TRBJ2-7; tentatively, D is TRBD2 (5 bases). The V end lost 5 bases, the J end lost 7 bases, and 24 bases lay between the germline ends. This CDR3 comprises 16 residues. Germline V gene data show CDR1 as SEHNR and CDR2 as FQNEAQ (reference sequence). CDR3 amino acids: CASSPRAVGVGNEQYF. Written as DNA, the CDR3 is TGTGCCAGCAGCCCTAGAGCGGTGGGAGTGGGCAATGAGCAGTACTTC.

This chain links TRBV5-1 with TRBJ2-5; D may correspond to TRBD1 or TRBD2 (5 bases each). Trimming stripped 3 bases from V and 11 bases from J, with 20 bases between. The CDR3 length is 14 residues. The V gene's germline CDR1 is SGHRS and CDR2 YFSETQ. The CDR3 protein is CASSWGEGPWEQYF. The CDR3 bases are TGCGCCAGCAGCTGGGGTGAGGGGCCCTGGGAGCAGTACTTC.

Comments on this clonotype: A clone one base away is much larger, so this may be a read error. The chain recombines TRBV12-3 or TRBV12-4 with TRBJ2-1, with 10 nucleotides matching TRBD2. CDR3 size: 14 residues. The CDR3 nucleotides are TGTGCCGGCAGTTTAGCTAGCGGGGGCGGGGAGCAGTTCTTC. It specifies CAGSLASGGGEQFF.

The table lists this clonotype with many counts. V gene TRBV10-3 combines with J gene TRBJ2-7, with 9 bases lining up with TRBD2. The CDR3 consists of 14 residues. J was trimmed by 2 bases and V by 5 bases; bases with no gene match: 4. The germline V gene has CDR1 ENHRY and CDR2 SYGVKD. The CDR3 is CAISSGRQAYEQYF. The DNA for the CDR3 is TGTGCCATCAGTAGCGGGAGGCAAGCCTACGAGCAGTACTTC.

As concerns this clonotype: With a much larger clone just one base away, this may be a read error. The CDR3 DNA follows: TGTGCCAGCAGTTACCATCCAAAGGGGAAAAACATTCAGTACTTC. Protein sequence: CASSYHPKGKNIQYF. The chain recombines TRBV6-5 with TRBJ2-4; D might be TRBD1 (5 bases). This CDR3 spans 15 amino acids. V lost 2 bases and J lost 4, with 12 bases in between. Germline V lookup: CDR1 MNHEY, CDR2 SVGAGI.

On this clonotype: A read error may explain this, as a much larger clone is one base away. The V gene is TRBV20-1, the J gene TRBJ2-1; possible D gene TRBD1, 6 bases. The CDR3 has 14 amino acids. The germline V gene encodes CDR1 DFQATT and CDR2 SNEGSKA (reference sequence). Trimming removed 6 bases at V and 7 bases at J, with 19 bases between. The CDR3 protein is CSALLDRRGNEQFF. CDR3 DNA: TGCAGTGCACTCCTGGACAGAAGGGGTAATGAGCAGTTCTTC.

This clonotype showed up just a few times. Sequence at one end of the junction differs from germline and may be a read error. The V and J genes are TRBV5-1 and TRBJ2-7; 10 nucleotides agree with TRBD1. Germline values: CDR1 SGHRS, CDR2 YFSETQ. This CDR3 is built from 18 residues. The CDR3 loop reads CVSSSGRKTGGKTYEQYF. Here the CDR3 DNA reads TGCGTCAGCAGCTCGGGACGAAAGACAGGGGGCAAGACCTACGAGCAGTACTTC. Looking up the rest from reference TRBV5-1 and TRBJ2-7 gives the full variable domain: KAGVTQTPRYLIKTRGQQVTLSCSPISGHRSVSWYQQTPGQGLQFLFEYFSETQRNKGNFPGRFSGRQFSNSRSEMNVSTLELGDSALYLCVSSSGRKTGGKTYEQYFGPGTRLTVT.

In its sample, this clonotype was seen once. The J gene is TRBJ2-1, the V gene TRBV29-1; possible D gene TRBD2, 6 bases. CDR1 and CDR2 (germline): SQVTM, ANQGSEA. V was cut by 7 bases and J by 1 base, with 11 bases left in between. This CDR3 spans 13 amino acids. The DNA of the CDR3 is TGCAGCGGCGTGACTAGTTCCTACAATGAGCAGTTCTTC. It is translated as CSGVTSSYNEQFF.

This clonotype was counted between two and nine times. The rearrangement links TRBV6-1 to TRBJ1-1; 9 nucleotides line up with TRBD1. After removal of 6 bases from V and 4 bases from J, the junction contained 3 bases not matched to a gene. The CDR3 has 13 residues. From germline, CDR1 is MNHNS and CDR2 SASEGT. CDR3 nucleotides: TGTGCCAGCAGGGACAGGGGTTTCACTGAAGCTTTCTTT. It translates to CASRDRGFTEAFF.

This chain uses TRBV18 with TRBJ2-5; perhaps TRBD2 as D (5 bases). Per the germline V gene, CDR1 is KGHSH and CDR2 is LQKENI. This CDR3 is built from 14 residues. V was trimmed by 5 bases and J by 5 bases, leaving 15 bases between them. The CDR3 DNA sequence: TGTGCCAGCTCAAACCACGTTGGGGAGGAGACCCAGTACTTC. It specifies CASSNHVGEETQYF. Full variable domain (rest looked up from reference TRBV18 and TRBJ2-5): NAGVMQNPRHLVRRRGQEARLRCSPMKGHSHVYWYRQLPEEGLKFMVYLQKENIIDESGMPKERFSAEFPKEGPSILRIQQVVRGDSAAYFCASSNHVGEETQYFGPGTRLLVL.

V gene TRBV3-1 combines with J gene TRBJ1-4; possibly TRBD1 for D (5 bases). This CDR3 contains 13 residues. V was trimmed by 6 bases and J by 8 bases, leaving 13 bases between them. From germline, CDR1 is LGHDT and CDR2 YNNKEL (reference sequence). DNA of the CDR3: TGTGCCAGCAGTTCCGGTGGGGCCGAAAAACTGTTTTTT. Protein sequence: CASSSGGAEKLFF.